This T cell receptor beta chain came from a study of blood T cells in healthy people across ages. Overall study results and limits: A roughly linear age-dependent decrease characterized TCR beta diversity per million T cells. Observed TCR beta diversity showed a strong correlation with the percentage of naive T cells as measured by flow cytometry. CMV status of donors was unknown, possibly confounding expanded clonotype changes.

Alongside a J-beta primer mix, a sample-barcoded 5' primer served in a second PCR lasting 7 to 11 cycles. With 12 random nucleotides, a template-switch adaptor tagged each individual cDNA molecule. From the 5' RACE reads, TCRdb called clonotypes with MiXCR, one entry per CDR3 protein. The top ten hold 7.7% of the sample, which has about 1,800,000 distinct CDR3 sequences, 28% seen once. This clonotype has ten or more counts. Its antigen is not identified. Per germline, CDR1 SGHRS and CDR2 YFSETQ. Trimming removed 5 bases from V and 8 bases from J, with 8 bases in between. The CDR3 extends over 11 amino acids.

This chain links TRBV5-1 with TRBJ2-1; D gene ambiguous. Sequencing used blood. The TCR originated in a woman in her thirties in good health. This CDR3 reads CASSHRDEQFF. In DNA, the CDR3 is TGCGCCAGCAGTCATAGGGATGAGCAGTTCTTC.